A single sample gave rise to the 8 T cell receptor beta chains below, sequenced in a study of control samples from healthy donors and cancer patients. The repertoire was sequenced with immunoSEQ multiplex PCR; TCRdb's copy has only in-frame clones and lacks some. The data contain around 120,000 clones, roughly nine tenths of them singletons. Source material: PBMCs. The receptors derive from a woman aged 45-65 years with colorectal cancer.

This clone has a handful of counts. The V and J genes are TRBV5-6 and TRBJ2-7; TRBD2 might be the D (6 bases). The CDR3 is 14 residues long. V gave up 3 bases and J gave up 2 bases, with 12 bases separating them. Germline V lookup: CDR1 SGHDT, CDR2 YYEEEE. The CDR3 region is CASSYQTSTYEQYF. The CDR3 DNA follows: TGTGCCAGCAGCTACCAGACTAGTACCTACGAGCAGTACTTC.

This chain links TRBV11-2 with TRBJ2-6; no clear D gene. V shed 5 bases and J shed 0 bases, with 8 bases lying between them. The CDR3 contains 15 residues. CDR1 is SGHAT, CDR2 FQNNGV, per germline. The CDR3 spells CASSRQNSGANVLTF. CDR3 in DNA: TGTGCCAGCAGCCGTCAAAACTCTGGGGCCAACGTCCTGACTTTC.

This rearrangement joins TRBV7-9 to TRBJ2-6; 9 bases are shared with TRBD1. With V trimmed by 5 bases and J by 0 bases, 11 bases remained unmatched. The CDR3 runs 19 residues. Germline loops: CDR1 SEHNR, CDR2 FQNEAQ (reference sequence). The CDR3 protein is CASSHKPGQGNSGANVLTF. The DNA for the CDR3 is TGTGCCAGCAGCCATAAGCCGGGACAGGGCAACTCTGGGGCCAACGTCCTGACTTTC.

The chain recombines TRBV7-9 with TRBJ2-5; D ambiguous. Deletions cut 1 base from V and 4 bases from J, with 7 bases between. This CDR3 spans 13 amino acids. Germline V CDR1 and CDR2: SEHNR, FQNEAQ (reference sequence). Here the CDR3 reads CASSLVIGETQYF. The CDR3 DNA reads TGTGCCAGCAGCTTAGTCATAGGAGAGACCCAGTACTTC.

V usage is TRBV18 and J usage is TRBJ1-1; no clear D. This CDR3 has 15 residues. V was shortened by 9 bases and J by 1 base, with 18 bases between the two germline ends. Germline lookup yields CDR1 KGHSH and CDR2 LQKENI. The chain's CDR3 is CASSPAGGGNTEAFF. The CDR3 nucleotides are TGTGCCAGTTCTCCCGCGGGCGGCGGGAACACTGAAGCTTTCTTT.

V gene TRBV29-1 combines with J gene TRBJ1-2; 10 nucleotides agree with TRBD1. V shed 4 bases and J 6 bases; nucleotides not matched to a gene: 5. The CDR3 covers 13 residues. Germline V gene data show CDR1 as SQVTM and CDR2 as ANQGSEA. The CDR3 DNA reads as TGCAGCGTTGGGGGACAGGGGCGGAATGGCTACACCTTC. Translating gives CSVGGQGRNGYTF.

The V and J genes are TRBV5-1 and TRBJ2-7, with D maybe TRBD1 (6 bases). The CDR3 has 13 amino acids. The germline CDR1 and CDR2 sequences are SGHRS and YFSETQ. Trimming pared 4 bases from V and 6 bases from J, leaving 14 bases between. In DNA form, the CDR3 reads TGCGCCAGCAGCGCTCAAACAGGGTCCGAGCAGTACTTC. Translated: CASSAQTGSEQYF. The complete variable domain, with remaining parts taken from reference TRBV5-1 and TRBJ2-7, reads KAGVTQTPRYLIKTRGQQVTLSCSPISGHRSVSWYQQTPGQGLQFLFEYFSETQRNKGNFPGRFSGRQFSNSRSEMNVSTLELGDSALYLCASSAQTGSEQYFGPGTRLTVT.

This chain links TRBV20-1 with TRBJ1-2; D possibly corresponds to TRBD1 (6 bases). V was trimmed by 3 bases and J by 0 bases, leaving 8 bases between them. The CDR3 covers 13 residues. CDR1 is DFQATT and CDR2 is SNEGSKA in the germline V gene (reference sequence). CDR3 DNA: TGCAGTGCTAGTCCAGGGGCTAACTATGGCTACACCTTC. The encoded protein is CSASPGANYGYTF.